This TCR beta chain is drawn from a study of neurological immune-mediated disorders. This clonotype was seen more than once but under ten times. The antigen is undetermined. Study results and limitations: The level of TCR clonal expansion was highest in patients with HTLV-1-associated myelopathy and lowest in multiple sclerosis, where it fell below the level seen in healthy controls. When repertoires were grouped phylogenetically, those of 18 of 34 multiple sclerosis patients fell into one related-CDR3 cluster, a possible signature.

Every sequencing run produced over 190 million TCR-beta sequences that came from 15-18 subjects. MiXCR was run by TCRdb on the 5' RACE reads, yielding one entry per CDR3 protein. The repertoire holds about 62,000 distinct CDR3 sequences, with around 5.2% as singletons. The CDR3 has 14 amino acids. V gave up 4 bases and J gave up 8 bases; unmatched junction bases: 3. Per germline, CDR1 SGHRS and CDR2 YFSETQ. The chain is built from TRBV5-1 and TRBJ1-6; 10 bases fit TRBD1. The sequencing sample was made of PBMCs. The sequence was obtained from a woman between 45 and 65 years old with multiple sclerosis. CDR3 amino acids: CASSDGQGDSPLHF. CDR3 DNA: TGCGCCAGCAGCGACGGACAGGGGGATTCACCCCTCCACTTT.